Listed below are T cell receptor beta chains from one sample, sequenced in a study of T cell changes during pregnancy in multiple sclerosis. Generated by immunoSEQ multiplex PCR, the TCRdb table keeps only in-frame clones and is missing some. The table shows fewer than 150,000 clones, with about 96% occurring only once. The specimen comprised peripheral blood, sampled after pregnancy. These receptors originate from a female donor with multiple sclerosis, enrolled in a pregnancy study. The CDR3 runs from the conserved cysteine through the conserved F or W. The order of the fields is J gene, D gene, clone size, V gene, CDR3 DNA, CDR3 protein. A D gene is named only where the DNA matches it firmly. Where a row states a size, it is once, few, many or the class of an expanded clone; other rows omit it.

>TRBJ2-7|-|-|TRBV27
TGTGCCAGCAGTTTAGGGCAGGACTACGAGCAGTACTTC
CASSLGQDYEQYF
>TRBJ1-1|-|once|TRBV28
TGTGCCAGCAGCCCTCCACCGGGCACTGAAGCTTTCTTT
CASSPPPGTEAFF
>TRBJ2-2|TRBD1|-|TRBV19
TGTGCCAGCGGGACAGGGGTGCCCGGGGAGCTGTTTTTT
CASGTGVPGELFF
>TRBJ2-6|-|once|TRBV27
TGTGCCAGCAGTTTATCGATAGCTGGGGCCAACGTCCTGACTTTC
CASSLSIAGANVLTF
>TRBJ2-5|-|-|TRBV7-9
TGTGCCAGCAGCTTAGGCCTCCAGGGTGTCTATGAGACCCAGTACTTC
CASSLGLQGVYETQYF
>TRBJ1-1|-|-|TRBV27
TGTGCCAGCAGTTTATTATCGGGGAGAGTAGCTTTCTTT
CASSLLSGRVAFF
>TRBJ2-1|TRBD2|-|TRBV6-1
TGTGCCAGCAGTGAACAAACGGGACAACCAAAAGCGGGGGTCTCCTACAATGAGCAGTTCTTC
CASSEQTGQPKAGVSYNEQFF
>TRBJ2-3|TRBD2|-|TRBV7-9
TGTGCCAGCAGCGCAGTAGCGGGGTACTACGATACGCAGTATTTT
CASSAVAGYYDTQYF
>TRBJ2-1|-|-|TRBV30
TGTGCCTGGGCGAGCTCCTACAATGAGCAGTTCTTC
CAWASSYNEQFF
>TRBJ2-7|-|-|TRBV28
TGTGCCAGCTTTCCAACAGGGTCCTCCTACGAGCAGTACTTC
CASFPTGSSYEQYF
>TRBJ1-1|TRBD1|-|TRBV18
TGTGCCAGCTCATTGCAGGGGGGGAACACTGAAGCTTTCTTT
CASSLQGGNTEAFF
>TRBJ1-3|-|-|TRBV7-8
TGTGCCAGCAGCTTAGGCGCAGGGACAGGAAACACCATATATTTT
CASSLGAGTGNTIYF
>TRBJ2-7|-|-|TRBV5-1
TGCGCCAGCAGTAACCCCCAGGACGAGCAGTACTTC
CASSNPQDEQYF
>TRBJ2-6|-|-|TRBV5-1
TGCGCCAGCAGCTCGGGTGGGGCCAACGTCCTGACTTTC
CASSSGGANVLTF
>TRBJ1-1|-|-|TRBV29-1
TGCAGCGTTGTGAGGGCAGGGGATAACACTGAAGCTTTCTTT
CSVVRAGDNTEAFF
>TRBJ1-2|-|-|TRBV5-1
TGCGCCAGCAGCTTGGGGCGGTCCAACTATGGCTACACCTTC
CASSLGRSNYGYTF
>TRBJ2-1|-|-|TRBV5-1
TGCGCCAGCGCAGTGGGCGGGCCACGGAATGAGCAGTTCTTC
CASAVGGPRNEQFF
>TRBJ2-7|-|-|TRBV9
TGTGCCAGCAGCGTACTCTCTACGTCCTACGAGCAGTACTTC
CASSVLSTSYEQYF
>TRBJ2-7|TRBD2|-|TRBV10-3
TGTGCCATCAGTGACCGGACTAGCGGATCCTACGAGCAGTACTTC
CAISDRTSGSYEQYF
>TRBJ2-5|TRBD1|-|TRBV30
TGTGCCTGGAACTCAATTGACAGGGTGGAGACCCAGTACTTC
CAWNSIDRVETQYF
>TRBJ2-5|TRBD2|-|TRBV5-1
TGCGCCAGCAGCTTGAGTGAGCGGGAGGGCCTGGAGACCCAGTACTTC
CASSLSEREGLETQYF
>TRBJ2-7|-|once|TRBV6-1
TGTGCCAGCAGTACACAGGATGGGGCCTACGAGCAGTACTTC
CASSTQDGAYEQYF
>TRBJ2-3|TRBD2|once|TRBV29-1
TGCAGCGTTGGGGGCGTGGGGACTAGCGGACGCACAGATACGCAGTATTTT
CSVGGVGTSGRTDTQYF
>TRBJ2-3|TRBD2|once|TRBV19
TGTGCCAGTAGTATGAGCGGGGACTACCATACGCAGTATTTT
CASSMSGDYHTQYF
>TRBJ1-3|TRBD1|-|TRBV7-9
TGTGCCAGCAGCTTGGCGGGGACAGGGGACAACACCATATATTTT
CASSLAGTGDNTIYF
>TRBJ2-3|-|-|TRBV5-6
TGTGCCAGCAGCGTGGTACTCACAGATACGCAGTATTTT
CASSVVLTDTQYF
>TRBJ2-7|TRBD2|-|TRBV19
TGTGCCAGTAGGCCAAAGGGACTATCACCCTACGAGCAGTACTTC
CASRPKGLSPYEQYF
>TRBJ2-7|-|-|TRBV6-5
TGTGCCAGCAGGACCCATCAGGGTTCCTACGAGCAGTACTTC
CASRTHQGSYEQYF
>TRBJ1-1|-|-|TRBV14
TGTGCCAGCAGCCAAGGCCGGGTACGGTTCGCCACTGAAGCTTTCTTT
CASSQGRVRFATEAFF
>TRBJ1-1|TRBD1|-|TRBV25-1
TGTGCCAGCAGTGAACAGGGGGGGAACACTGAAGCTTTCTTT
CASSEQGGNTEAFF
>TRBJ2-2|-|-|TRBV29-1
TGCAGCGTTGTCCAGCGGGACACCGGGGAGCTGTTTTTT
CSVVQRDTGELFF
>TRBJ2-5|-|-|TRBV5-4
TGTGCCAGCAACCCTAACCGAGGATCCGGTGAGACCCAGTACTTC
CASNPNRGSGETQYF
>TRBJ2-5|TRBD2|-|TRBV5-1
TGCGCCAGCAGCTTTTTTTCTAGCGGGAGGGAAGAGACCCAGTACTTC
CASSFFSSGREETQYF
>TRBJ2-7|TRBD2|-|TRBV27
TGTGCCAGCAGTAGAGGACTAGCGGGAGGCCACTACGAGCAGTACTTC
CASSRGLAGGHYEQYF
>TRBJ2-2|-|-|TRBV4-3
TGCGCCAGCAGCCAAGATGAGGGTATCACCGGGGAGCTGTTTTTT
CASSQDEGITGELFF
>TRBJ2-5|-|-|TRBV5-4
TGTGCCAGCAGCTCCCAAGGACAGAACCAAGAGACCCAGTACTTC
CASSSQGQNQETQYF
>TRBJ1-1|-|-|TRBV5-4
TGTGCCAGCAGCTTGCCGGAGATGAACACTGAAGCTTTCTTT
CASSLPEMNTEAFF
>TRBJ2-7|TRBD2|-|TRBV4-2
TGTGCCAGCAGCCAAGTCCCCCCTAGCGGGAGATACGAGCAGTACTTC
CASSQVPPSGRYEQYF
>TRBJ2-5|-|-|TRBV5-6
TGTGCCAGCAGCACCCGGGACTTCCAAGAGACCCAGTACTTC
CASSTRDFQETQYF
>TRBJ1-1|TRBD1|-|TRBV29-1
TGCAGCGTTGAGAGGAGGGGGCGCCTTTATACTGAAGCTTTCTTT
CSVERRGRLYTEAFF
>TRBJ2-7|-|-|TRBV7-6
TGTGCCAGCAGCACCAACTTGGAGCAGTACTTC
CASSTNLEQYF
>TRBJ2-5|-|-|TRBV5-4
TGTGCCAGCAGCTTCTCGGGAGTTGGGCAAGAGACCCAGTACTTC
CASSFSGVGQETQYF
>TRBJ2-7|TRBD1|-|TRBV28
TGTGCCAGCAGTGAGGGACAGGCCTCCTACGAGCAGTACTTC
CASSEGQASYEQYF
>TRBJ2-7|TRBD2|-|TRBV6-6
TGTGCCAGCAGTAGACTAGCGGGGGCCTACGAGCAGTACTTC
CASSRLAGAYEQYF
>TRBJ1-5|-|-|TRBV7-8
TGTGCCAGCAGCTTAGCGGGGCAGACCAATCAGCCCCAGCATTTT
CASSLAGQTNQPQHF
>TRBJ1-2|-|-|TRBV6-5
TGTGCCAGCAGTTCCTCTGGGGGGGCGAGTGGCTACACCTTC
CASSSSGGASGYTF
>TRBJ2-3|TRBD1|-|TRBV6-1
TGTGCCAGCAGCTCGGGGACAGGGGTCACAGATACGCAGTATTTT
CASSSGTGVTDTQYF
>TRBJ2-3|TRBD2|-|TRBV9
TGTGCCAGCAGCGTAGTGACTAGCGGGAGCTTGGGAGATACGCAGTATTTT
CASSVVTSGSLGDTQYF
>TRBJ1-4|-|once|TRBV19
TGTGCCAGTAGTTGGAGGCAGGGGCATGAAAAACTGTTTTTT
CASSWRQGHEKLFF
>TRBJ1-2|TRBD1|-|TRBV7-6
TGTGCCAGCAGCTTAGGCCAGGGGGCTTTCGGTGGCTACACCTTC
CASSLGQGAFGGYTF
>TRBJ2-7|-|-|TRBV11-3
TGTGCCAGCAGCTTGAGGGGGAGTGACGAGCAGTACTTC
CASSLRGSDEQYF
>TRBJ2-5|TRBD2|-|TRBV5-4
TGTGCCAGCAGCACGGGACTAGCGGAACAAGAGACCCAGTACTTC
CASSTGLAEQETQYF
>TRBJ2-2|TRBD2|-|TRBV9
TGTGCCAGCAGCGTAGCTTCCGGACTAGCGGGAAACACCGGGGAGCTGTTTTTT
CASSVASGLAGNTGELFF
>TRBJ2-7|-|-|TRBV7-8
TGTGCCAGCAGCTTAGGGGGCCTGGCAACCTACGAGCAGTACTTC
CASSLGGLATYEQYF
>TRBJ2-7|TRBD2|-|TRBV5-6
TGTGCCAGCAGCCCCACCGGGACTAGTGCCTACGAGCAGTACTTC
CASSPTGTSAYEQYF
>TRBJ1-1|TRBD1|-|TRBV5-1
TGCGCCAGCACCCGGACAGGGAAGCGGACCACTGAAGCTTTCTTT
CASTRTGKRTTEAFF
>TRBJ1-5|-|-|TRBV2
TGTGCCAGCAGTTTTTCTAGTCAAAATCAGCCCCAGCATTTT
CASSFSSQNQPQHF
>TRBJ2-1|TRBD2|-|TRBV4-1
TGCGCCAGCAGGCCTCAACTAGCGGGAGTTTACAATGAGCAGTTCTTC
CASRPQLAGVYNEQFF
>TRBJ1-2|-|-|TRBV2
TGTGCCAGCAGTGAGCGGGGGGAACCAGGTGGCTACACCTTC
CASSERGEPGGYTF